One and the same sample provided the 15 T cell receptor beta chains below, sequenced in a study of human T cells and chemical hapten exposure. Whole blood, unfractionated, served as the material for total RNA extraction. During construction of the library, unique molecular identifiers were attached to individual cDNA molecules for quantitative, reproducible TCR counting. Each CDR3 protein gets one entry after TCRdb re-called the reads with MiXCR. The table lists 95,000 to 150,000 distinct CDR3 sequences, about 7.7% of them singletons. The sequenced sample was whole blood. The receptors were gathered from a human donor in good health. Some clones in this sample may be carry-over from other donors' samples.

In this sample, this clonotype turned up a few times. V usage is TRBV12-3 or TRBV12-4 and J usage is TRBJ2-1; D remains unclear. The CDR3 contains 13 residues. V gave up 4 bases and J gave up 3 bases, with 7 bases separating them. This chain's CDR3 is CASSSGDYNEQFF. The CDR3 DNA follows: TGTGCCAGCAGTTCTGGGGACTACAATGAGCAGTTCTTC.

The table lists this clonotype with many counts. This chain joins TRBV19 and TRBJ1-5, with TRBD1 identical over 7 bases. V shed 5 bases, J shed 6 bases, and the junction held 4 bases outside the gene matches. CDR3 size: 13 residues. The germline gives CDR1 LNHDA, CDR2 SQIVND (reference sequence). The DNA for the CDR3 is TGTGCCAGTAGTGTTGACAGGGCTCAGCCCCAGCATTTT. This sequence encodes CASSVDRAQPQHF.

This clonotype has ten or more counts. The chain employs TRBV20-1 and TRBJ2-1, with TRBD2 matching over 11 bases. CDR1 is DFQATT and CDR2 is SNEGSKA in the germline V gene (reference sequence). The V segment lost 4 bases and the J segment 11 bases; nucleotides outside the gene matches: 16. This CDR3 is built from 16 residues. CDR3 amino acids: CSAKPPTSGGDLQQFF. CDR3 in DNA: TGCAGTGCTAAGCCCCCTACTAGCGGGGGCGACCTCCAGCAGTTCTTC.

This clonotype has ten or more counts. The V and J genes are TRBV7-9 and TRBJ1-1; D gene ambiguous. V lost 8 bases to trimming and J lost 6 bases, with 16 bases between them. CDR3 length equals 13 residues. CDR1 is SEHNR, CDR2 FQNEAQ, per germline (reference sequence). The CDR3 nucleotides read TGTGCCAGCGGCTCACCGAGGAGTCCTGAAGCTTTCTTT. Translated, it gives CASGSPRSPEAFF.

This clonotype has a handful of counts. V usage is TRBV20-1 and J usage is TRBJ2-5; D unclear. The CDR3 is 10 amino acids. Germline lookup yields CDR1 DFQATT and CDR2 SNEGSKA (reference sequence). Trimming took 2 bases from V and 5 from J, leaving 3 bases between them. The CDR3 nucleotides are TGCAGTGCTAGAATCGAGACCCAGTACTTC. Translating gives CSARIETQYF.

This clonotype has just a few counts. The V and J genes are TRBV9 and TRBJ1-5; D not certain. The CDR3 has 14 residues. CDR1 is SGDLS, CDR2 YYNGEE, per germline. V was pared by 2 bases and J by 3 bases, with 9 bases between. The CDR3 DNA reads TGTGCCAGCAGCGTCGATGGGGACAATCAGCCCCAGCATTTT. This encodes CASSVDGDNQPQHF.

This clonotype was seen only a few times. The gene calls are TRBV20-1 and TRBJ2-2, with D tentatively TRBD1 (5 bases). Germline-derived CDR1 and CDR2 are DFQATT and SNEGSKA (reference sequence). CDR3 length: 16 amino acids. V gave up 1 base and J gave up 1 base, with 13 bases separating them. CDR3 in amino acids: CSARGVGQGNTGELFF. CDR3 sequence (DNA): TGCAGTGCTAGAGGGGTGGGGCAGGGGAACACCGGGGAGCTGTTTTTT.

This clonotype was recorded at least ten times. The CDR3 region is CASSPGQGPNQPQHF. The DNA of the CDR3 is TGTGCCAGCTCACCAGGACAGGGACCCAATCAGCCCCAGCATTTT. V usage is TRBV18 and J usage is TRBJ1-5, with 8 bases fitting TRBD1. After removal of 2 bases from V and 3 bases from J, the junction contained 3 bases not matched to a gene. CDR1 and CDR2 (germline): KGHSH, LQKENI. The length of the CDR3 is 15 residues.

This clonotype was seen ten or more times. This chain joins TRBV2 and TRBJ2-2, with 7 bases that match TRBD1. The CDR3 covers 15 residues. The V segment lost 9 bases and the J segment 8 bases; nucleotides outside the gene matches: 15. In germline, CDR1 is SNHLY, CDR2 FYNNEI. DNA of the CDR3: TGTGCCAGTACCTTTCGGGACAGCTTATGGGGGGAGCTGTTTTTT. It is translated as CASTFRDSLWGELFF.

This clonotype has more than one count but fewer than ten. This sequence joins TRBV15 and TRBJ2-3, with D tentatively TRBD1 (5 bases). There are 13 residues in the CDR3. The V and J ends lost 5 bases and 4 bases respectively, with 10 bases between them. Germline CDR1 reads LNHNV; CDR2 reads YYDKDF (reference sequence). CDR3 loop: CATSPPGPDTQYF. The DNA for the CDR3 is TGTGCCACCAGCCCCCCAGGGCCAGATACGCAGTATTTT.

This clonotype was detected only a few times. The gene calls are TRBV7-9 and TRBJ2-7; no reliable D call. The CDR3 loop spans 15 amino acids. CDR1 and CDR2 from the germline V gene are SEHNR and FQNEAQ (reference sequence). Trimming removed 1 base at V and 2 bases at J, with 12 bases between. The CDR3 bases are TGTGCCAGCAGCTTAGAAGGTAGCAGCACCTACGAGCAGTACTTC. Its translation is CASSLEGSSTYEQYF.

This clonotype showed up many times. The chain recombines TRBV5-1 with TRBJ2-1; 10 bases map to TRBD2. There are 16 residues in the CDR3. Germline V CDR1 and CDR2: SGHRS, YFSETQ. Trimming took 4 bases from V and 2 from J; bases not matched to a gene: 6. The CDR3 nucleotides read TGCGCCAGCAGCCCGGGACTAGCGTCCCCCTACAATGAGCAGTTCTTC. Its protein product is CASSPGLASPYNEQFF.

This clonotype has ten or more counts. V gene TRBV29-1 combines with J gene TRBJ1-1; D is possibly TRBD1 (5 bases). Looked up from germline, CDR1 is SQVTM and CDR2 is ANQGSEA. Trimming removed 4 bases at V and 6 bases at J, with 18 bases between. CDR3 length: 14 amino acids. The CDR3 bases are TGCAGCGTTGGATCCGGGACGCTGGATTCTGAAGCTTTCTTT. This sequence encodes CSVGSGTLDSEAFF. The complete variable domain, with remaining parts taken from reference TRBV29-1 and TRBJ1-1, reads SAVISQKPSRDICQRGTSLTIQCQVDSQVTMMFWYRQQPGQSLTLIATANQGSEATYESGFVIDKFPISRPNLTFSTLTVSNMSPEDSSIYLCSVGSGTLDSEAFFGQGTRLTVV.

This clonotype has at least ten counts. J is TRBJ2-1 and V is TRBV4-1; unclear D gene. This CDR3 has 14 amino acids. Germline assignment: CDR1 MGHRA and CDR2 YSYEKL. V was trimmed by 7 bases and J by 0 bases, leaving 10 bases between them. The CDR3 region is CASKDPSSYNEQFF. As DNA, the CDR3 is TGCGCCAGCAAGGACCCCAGCTCCTACAATGAGCAGTTCTTC.

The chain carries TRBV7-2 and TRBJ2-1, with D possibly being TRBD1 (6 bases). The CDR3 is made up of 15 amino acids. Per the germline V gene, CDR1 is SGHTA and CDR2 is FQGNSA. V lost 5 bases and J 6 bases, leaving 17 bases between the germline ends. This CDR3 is CASSPRGIASNEQFF. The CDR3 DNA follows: TGTGCCAGCAGCCCGAGGGGGATAGCAAGCAATGAGCAGTTCTTC.